Below are 27 T cell receptor beta chains sequenced from a single sample in a study of T cells after yellow fever vaccination. TCRdb recomputed calls from the 5' RACE reads with MiXCR, one row per CDR3 protein. The sample records approximately 34,000 distinct CDR3 sequences, 6% to 8.5% being singletons. This sample comprised PBMCs, either bulk or a sorted T-cell subset (CD4+, CD8+, memory, or dextramer-sorted; not recorded which), obtained on the day of the first yellow fever vaccination. The source is a man younger than 35 who received the YFV17D yellow fever vaccine.

This clonotype was recorded at least ten times. This chain joins TRBV4-2 and TRBJ1-1; no reliable D call. This CDR3 comprises 17 residues. Trimming took 1 base from V and 3 from J, leaving 18 bases between them. Germline CDR1 LGHNA, CDR2 YNFKEQ. The chain's CDR3 is CASSQGSGWVRDTEAFF. The CDR3, as DNA: TGTGCCAGCAGCCAAGGGAGTGGATGGGTTAGAGACACTGAAGCTTTCTTT.

The chain carries TRBV6-2 or TRBV6-3 and TRBJ1-2; D may be TRBD1 (5 bases). Trimming took 10 bases from V and 8 from J, leaving 17 bases between them. The CDR3 loop spans 12 amino acids. CDR1 is MNHEY, CDR2 SVGEGT, per germline. The CDR3 nucleotides read TGTGCCATCGACGGTCAACGGGGCGGCTACACCTTC. Its translation: CAIDGQRGGYTF.

This clonotype was counted at least ten times. The genes are TRBV12-5 and TRBJ1-1, with D hard to call. From germline, CDR1 is LGHNT and CDR2 FRNRAP. Deletions cut 4 bases from V and 3 bases from J, with 6 bases between. This CDR3 region has 12 residues. CDR3 bases: TGTGCTAGTGGTTCTCAGGACACTGAAGCTTTCTTT. It encodes CASGSQDTEAFF.

V usage is TRBV7-9 and J usage is TRBJ1-6; D is perhaps TRBD1 (5 bases). The germline gives CDR1 SEHNR, CDR2 FQNEAQ (reference sequence). V dropped 3 bases and J dropped 9 bases, with 12 bases sitting between them. This CDR3 is built from 14 residues. The CDR3 DNA is TGTGCCAGCAGCTTCGGGGGGGGTCCTTCACCCCTCCACTTT. As protein: CASSFGGGPSPLHF.

Ten or more counts support this clonotype. The chain links TRBV29-1 to TRBJ1-5; 7 nucleotides agree with TRBD1. The CDR3 is 12 residues long. Trimming took 6 bases from V and 1 from J; bases not matched to a gene: 0. Germline V gives CDR1 SQVTM, CDR2 ANQGSEA. DNA for the CDR3: TGCAGCGTCAGGGGGAGCAATCAGCCCCAGCATTTT. Its translation: CSVRGSNQPQHF.

This clonotype was seen at least ten times. The rearrangement uses TRBV12-3 or TRBV12-4 and TRBJ2-1, with 7 bases fitting TRBD2. J lost 11 bases, V lost 3 bases, and 13 bases had no gene match. The CDR3 length is 15 residues. CDR3 nucleotides: TGTGCCAGCAGTTTTGGAGGCGGGGGTGTTTCTCAGCAGTTCTTC. As protein: CASSFGGGGVSQQFF.

This clonotype has a count of ten or more. This rearrangement joins TRBV5-1 to TRBJ1-2; the match to TRBD1 covers 9 bases. CDR1 and CDR2 from the germline V gene are SGHRS and YFSETQ. The CDR3 length is 16 residues. V trimming: 3 bases; J trimming: 3 bases; junction bases outside the gene matches: 9. DNA for the CDR3: TGCGCCAGCAGCTCAACCGGGACAGGGTTTGACTATGGCTACACCTTC. It is translated as CASSSTGTGFDYGYTF.

This chain connects TRBV18 to TRBJ1-4; 12 nucleotides agree with TRBD1. CDR3 length: 17 amino acids. The germline V gene has CDR1 KGHSH and CDR2 LQKENI. V lost 1 base, J lost 7 bases, and 7 bases stayed unmatched. The CDR3 nucleotides read TGTGCCAGCTCACCACGGGGACAGGGGGCGCGGAGTGAAAAACTGTTTTTT. Protein product: CASSPRGQGARSEKLFF.

This clonotype has a count of ten or more. The chain recombines TRBV18 with TRBJ2-7; TRBD1 or TRBD2 may be the D gene (6 bases each). The V and J ends lost 2 bases and 5 bases respectively, with 10 bases between them. CDR3 length: 13 residues. Germline lookup yields CDR1 KGHSH and CDR2 LQKENI. The DNA of the CDR3 is TGTGCCAGCTCACCAGGCGGGGACAACGAGCAGTACGTC. This sequence encodes CASSPGGDNEQYV.

This clonotype appeared many times. This chain joins TRBV4-2 and TRBJ2-7; 7 bases align to TRBD2. J gave up 3 bases and V 1 base, and 3 bases lay outside the gene matches. The CDR3 is made up of 14 amino acids. Per the germline V gene, CDR1 is LGHNA and CDR2 is YNFKEQ. This CDR3 is CASSQGGGGYEQYF. The CDR3 DNA sequence: TGTGCCAGCAGCCAAGGTGGGGGGGGCTACGAGCAGTACTTC.

The J gene is TRBJ2-3, the V gene TRBV7-2; D is uncertain. The germline V and J ends were trimmed by 5 bases and 4 bases, with 16 bases remaining between them. The germline CDR1 and CDR2 sequences are SGHTA and FQGNSA. The CDR3 covers 15 residues. The CDR3 reads CASSQTGSPPDTQYF. The CDR3 coding sequence is TGTGCCAGCAGCCAGACCGGTAGCCCCCCAGATACGCAGTATTTT.

This rearrangement joins TRBV11-2 to TRBJ2-1, with D possibly matching TRBD1 (6 bases). V lost 6 bases to trimming and J lost 8 bases, with 14 bases between them. CDR1 is SGHAT, CDR2 FQNNGV, per germline. The CDR3 is 13 residues long. CDR3 sequence: CASRNDRRYEQFF. Written as DNA, the CDR3 is TGTGCCAGCAGGAACGACAGGCGGTATGAGCAGTTCTTC.

This clonotype was counted a few times. The chain has TRBV20-1 and TRBJ2-1, with D perhaps assigned TRBD1 or TRBD2 (5 bases each). Germline V gene data show CDR1 as DFQATT and CDR2 as SNEGSKA (reference sequence). The CDR3 loop spans 15 amino acids. V was shortened by 6 bases and J by 5 bases, with 20 bases between the two germline ends. CDR3 bases: TGCAGTGCCTCTCCCCCCACTAGGGGCGACAATGAGCAGTTCTTC. Its translation is CSASPPTRGDNEQFF.

This clonotype has a handful of counts. The junction departs from the called germline gene at one end, perhaps through a read error. The chain employs TRBV7-3 and TRBJ1-5; D remains unclear. The germline V gene encodes CDR1 SGHTA and CDR2 FQGTGA. The CDR3 extends over 15 amino acids. CDR3 in amino acids: CAAGRAGRQNQPQHF. The CDR3 nucleotides read TGCGCGGCTGGCCGGGCGGGTCGGCAAAATCAGCCCCAGCATTTT.

The table lists this clonotype with many counts. V is TRBV14 and J is TRBJ2-3; D is ambiguous. The V and J ends lost 7 bases and 6 bases respectively, with 8 bases between them. The germline CDR1 and CDR2 sequences are SGHDN and FVKESK. The length of the CDR3 is 11 residues. CDR3 DNA: TGTGCCAGCAAAGGGTACGATACGCAGTATTTT. Protein: CASKGYDTQYF.

This chain uses TRBV4-3 with TRBJ1-1; D not resolved. The CDR3 spans 13 residues. Germline V lookup: CDR1 LGHNA, CDR2 YSLEER. V lost 0 bases and J lost 4, with 6 bases in between. The CDR3 coding sequence is TGCGCCAGCAGCCAAGAACGGGCCACTGAAGCTTTCTTT. Translated: CASSQERATEAFF.

J is TRBJ2-3 and V is TRBV6-2 or TRBV6-3, with D hard to call. Trimming removed 0 bases at V and 6 bases at J, with 1 base between. The CDR3 has 11 residues. Germline-derived CDR1 and CDR2 are MNHEY and SVGEGT. The CDR3 DNA reads as TGTGCCAGCAGTTACTCCGATACGCAGTATTTT. Translated: CASSYSDTQYF.

The chain carries TRBV2 and TRBJ1-4; maybe TRBD1 (5 bases). The CDR3 runs to 14 residues. The V and J ends lost 7 bases and 4 bases respectively, with 13 bases between them. Germline V gives CDR1 SNHLY, CDR2 FYNNEI. CDR3 protein: CASKRDVHNEKLFF. The CDR3 DNA is TGTGCCAGCAAACGGGACGTACATAATGAAAAACTGTTTTTT.

This clonotype occurred many times. This sequence joins TRBV5-5 and TRBJ2-3, with a weak D call TRBD1 (6 bases). Germline V gene lookup returns CDR1 SGHKS and CDR2 YYEKEE (reference sequence). Trimming removed 0 bases at V and 1 base at J, with 6 bases between. This CDR3 spans 14 amino acids. CDR3 protein: CASSLAGGTDTQYF. CDR3 in DNA: TGTGCCAGCAGCTTGGCAGGGGGCACAGATACGCAGTATTTT. The whole variable domain, filled in from reference TRBV5-5 and TRBJ2-3, reads DAGVTQSPTHLIKTRGQQVTLRCSPISGHKSVSWYQQVLGQGPQFIFQYYEKEERGRGNFPDRFSARQFPNYSSELNVNALLLGDSALYLCASSLAGGTDTQYFGPGTRLTVL.

This clonotype was seen many times. V is TRBV20-1 and J is TRBJ2-3, with a weak D call TRBD2 (6 bases). This CDR3 spans 13 amino acids. CDR1 DFQATT and CDR2 SNEGSKA come from the germline V gene (reference sequence). The V end was cut by 7 bases, the J end by 3 bases, with 14 bases between. The CDR3 DNA reads TGCAGTGGAGTTTTGGGGGGAACAGATACGCAGTATTTT. It yields the protein CSGVLGGTDTQYF.

This sequence joins TRBV12-3 or TRBV12-4 and TRBJ2-2, with D perhaps TRBD1 (5 bases). V was trimmed by 3 bases and J by 6 bases, leaving 11 bases between them. The CDR3 loop spans 14 amino acids. The CDR3 coding sequence is TGTGCCAGCAGTTTTGACGGACATTCCGGGGAGCTGTTTTTT. It codes for CASSFDGHSGELFF.

This clonotype showed up many times. The chain is built from TRBV20-1 and TRBJ1-5; D ambiguous. V shed 5 bases and J shed 5 bases, with 16 bases lying between them. The germline CDR1 and CDR2 sequences are DFQATT and SNEGSKA (reference sequence). CDR3 length: 14 residues. The DNA for the CDR3 is TGCAGTGCTGACGAGCAGCCCAAATATCAGCCCCAGCATTTT. Protein product: CSADEQPKYQPQHF.

This clonotype showed up many times. The chain employs TRBV10-3 and TRBJ2-7, with 7 bases fitting TRBD1. CDR1 and CDR2 from the germline V gene are ENHRY and SYGVKD. CDR3 length: 13 amino acids. The ends lost 6 bases at V and 3 bases at J; junction bases unmatched: 5. CDR3 sequence (DNA): TGTGCCATCAGCCCCGGGACAGACTACGAGCAGTACTTC. It is translated as CAISPGTDYEQYF.

This clonotype ranks as medium-sized. The chain's CDR3 is CASSGAGTGLAKNIQYF. Written as DNA, the CDR3 is TGTGCCAGCAGTGGGGCCGGGACAGGGTTGGCCAAAAACATTCAGTACTTC. This chain links TRBV28 with TRBJ2-4; 9 bases line up with TRBD1. Trimming took 5 bases from V and 1 from J; bases not matched to a gene: 9. The CDR3 has 17 residues. The germline V gene has CDR1 MDHEN and CDR2 SYDVKM. Together with reference TRBV28 and TRBJ2-4, the CDR3 gives the full variable domain: DVKVTQSSRYLVKRTGEKVFLECVQDMDHENMFWYRQDPGLGLRLIYFSYDVKMKEKGDIPEGYSVSREKKERFSLILESASTNQTSMYLCASSGAGTGLAKNIQYFGAGTRLSVL.

This clonotype appeared many times. The chain combines TRBV19 with TRBJ2-2, with TRBD1 identical over 11 bases. Germline CDR1 reads LNHDA; CDR2 reads SQIVND (reference sequence). The J segment lost 3 bases and the V segment lost 7 bases, leaving 1 base of the junction unmatched. The CDR3 length is 14 residues. The CDR3 spells CASKGQGDTGELFF. Here the CDR3 DNA reads TGTGCCAGTAAGGGACAGGGGGACACCGGGGAGCTGTTTTTT.

Many counts were recorded for this clonotype. V usage is TRBV9 and J usage is TRBJ2-3, with 9 nucleotides matching TRBD2. This CDR3 comprises 16 residues. The V and J ends lost 0 bases and 7 bases, in that order; junction bases with no gene match: 9. CDR1 SGDLS and CDR2 YYNGEE come from the germline V gene. The CDR3 DNA sequence: TGTGCCAGCAGCGTAGGGATTATAGCGGGGGATCATACGCAGTATTTT. This translates into CASSVGIIAGDHTQYF.

This clonotype was recorded at least ten times. The chain carries TRBV7-2 and TRBJ1-5, with unresolved D. This CDR3 is built from 14 residues. Trimming pared 3 bases from V and 3 bases from J, leaving 9 bases between. Looked up from germline, CDR1 is SGHTA and CDR2 is FQGNSA. CDR3 sequence reads: CASSFTEYNQPQHF. The CDR3 coding sequence is TGTGCCAGCAGCTTCACGGAGTACAATCAGCCCCAGCATTTT.